This T cell receptor delta chain derives from a study of gamma-delta T cells after stem cell transplantation. TCRdb re-processed the RT-PCR reads using CATT. The sample yields about 710 delta-chain clones, 5% to 6.5% seen once. Trimming removed 2 bases from V and 0 bases from J; junction bases left unmatched: 21. CDR1 and CDR2 (germline): TSWWSYY, QGS. The CDR3 runs 22 residues. The sequence was collected from a human donor. It is not recorded whose cells these are; they may come from a transplant donor. Sequenced: gamma-delta T cells. The rearrangement joins TRDV1 to TRDJ1; TRDD3 matches 10 bases. Here the J gene was assigned by germline matching of the DNA, as TCRdb has none. The CDR3 nucleotides read TGTGCTCTTGGGGAAACGGCCTTCAGAGGGGGGATACGCCCCACGTACACCGATAAACTCATCTTT. Amino acid sequence: CALGETAFRGGIRPTYTDKLIF.